Listed below are T cell receptor beta chains from one sample, sequenced in a study of T-cell memory formation after mild COVID-19. In TCRdb, the 5' RACE reads were re-called with MiXCR into one record per CDR3 protein. Of 200,000 to 250,000 distinct CDR3 sequences in the sample, 27% were seen once. The sequenced sample consisted of PBMCs or a T cell subset sorted from them (not recorded which). These receptors came from an adult woman who had mild COVID-19 (a few samples of this study predate the infection). Cell type and time point are not known. CDR3s leave out the opening cysteine and the closing phenylalanine or tryptophan. A D gene is named only where the DNA matches it firmly.

ASSYTLAGGINEQF	TRBV6-6	TRBJ2-1	TRBD2
ASSPNQIGGTDTQY	TRBV18	TRBJ2-3	NA
ASSSLVGLPHPEQY	TRBV5-1	TRBJ2-7	NA
ASSLEVAGVYYNEQF	TRBV7-9	TRBJ2-1	TRBD2
ASSQAGAKNIQY	TRBV3-1	TRBJ2-4	NA
ASSFGTGRTIY	TRBV12-3/TRBV12-4	TRBJ1-3	TRBD1
SVVGQGAGANVLT	TRBV29-1	TRBJ2-6	TRBD1
SARLDSYNEQF	TRBV29-1	TRBJ2-1	NA
ASSVTGYANTGELF	TRBV2	TRBJ2-2	NA
SAARGGSLF	TRBV20-1	TRBJ2-1	NA
ASSLWGPGANVLT	TRBV12-3/TRBV12-4	TRBJ2-6	NA
ASSRGLAEYEQY	TRBV5-6	TRBJ2-7	TRBD2
ASIATGAGYT	TRBV12-3/TRBV12-4	TRBJ1-2	NA
ASSSPGQGTHEQF	TRBV14	TRBJ2-1	TRBD1
SARLLAGVSEQF	TRBV20-1	TRBJ2-1	TRBD2
ASSQAPAETYEQY	TRBV4-1	TRBJ2-7	NA
ASSEMGLADYEQY	TRBV5-6	TRBJ2-7	TRBD2
ASSPGLAEHNEQF	TRBV4-2	TRBJ2-1	TRBD2
ASSLTANYEQY	TRBV5-6	TRBJ2-7	NA
ATSDGTAYEQY	TRBV24-1	TRBJ2-7	TRBD1
ASKVTPGETQY	TRBV5-1	TRBJ2-5	NA
SASRDRGLLNTEAF	TRBV20-1	TRBJ1-1	TRBD1
ASSLGGRTEAF	TRBV7-3	TRBJ1-1	NA
ASSYSWGPRYEQY	TRBV6-5	TRBJ2-7	NA
ASSVAGTSGGDTQY	TRBV9	TRBJ2-3	TRBD2
ASSQEDRPGLYEQY	TRBV4-1	TRBJ2-7	NA
TSSQDRDQTSGGGETQY	TRBV1	TRBJ2-5	NA
ASSKTEAEQY	TRBV27	TRBJ2-7	NA
ASSQGLLETQY	TRBV14	TRBJ2-5	NA
ASSEYAGELF	TRBV2	TRBJ2-2	NA
SVEGGHGSEQY	TRBV29-1	TRBJ2-7	NA
ASSLDGATYEQY	TRBV5-8	TRBJ2-7	NA
ASSFEGRGTEAF	TRBV12-3/TRBV12-4	TRBJ1-1	NA
SVTRGRTEAF	TRBV29-1	TRBJ1-1	TRBD1
ASSPEGFLGGYT	TRBV18	TRBJ1-2	NA
ASSQGPYEQY	TRBV4-2	TRBJ2-7	NA
ASSEAGDGYEQY	TRBV2	TRBJ2-7	NA
ASSGRGRGGSMNTEAF	TRBV27	TRBJ1-1	NA